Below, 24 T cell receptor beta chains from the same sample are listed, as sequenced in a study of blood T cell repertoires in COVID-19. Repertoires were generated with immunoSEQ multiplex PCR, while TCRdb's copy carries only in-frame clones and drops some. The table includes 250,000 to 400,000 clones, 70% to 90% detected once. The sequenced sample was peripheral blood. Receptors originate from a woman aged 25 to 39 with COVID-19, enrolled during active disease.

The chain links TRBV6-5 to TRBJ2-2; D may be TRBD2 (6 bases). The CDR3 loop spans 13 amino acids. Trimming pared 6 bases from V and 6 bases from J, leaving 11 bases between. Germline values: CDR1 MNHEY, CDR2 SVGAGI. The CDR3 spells CASSPGVAGELFF. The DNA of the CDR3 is TGTGCCAGCAGCCCGGGGGTAGCCGGGGAGCTGTTTTTT.

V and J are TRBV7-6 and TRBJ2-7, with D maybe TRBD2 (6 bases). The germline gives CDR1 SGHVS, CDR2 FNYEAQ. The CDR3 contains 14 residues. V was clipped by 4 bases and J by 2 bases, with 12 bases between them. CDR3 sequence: CASSSSGETYEQYF. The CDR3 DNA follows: TGTGCCAGCAGCTCCTCGGGAGAGACCTACGAGCAGTACTTC.

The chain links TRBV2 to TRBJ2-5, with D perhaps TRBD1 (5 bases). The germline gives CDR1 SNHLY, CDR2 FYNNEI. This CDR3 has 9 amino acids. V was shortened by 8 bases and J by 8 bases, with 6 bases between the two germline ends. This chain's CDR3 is CASGHTQYF. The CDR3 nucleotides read TGTGCCAGCGGACATACCCAGTACTTC.

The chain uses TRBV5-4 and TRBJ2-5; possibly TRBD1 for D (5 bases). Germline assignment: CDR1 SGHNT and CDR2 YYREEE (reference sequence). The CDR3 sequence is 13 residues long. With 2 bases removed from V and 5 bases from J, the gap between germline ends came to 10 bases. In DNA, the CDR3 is TGTGCCAGCAGCTTCGCTCCAGGGGAGACCCAGTACTTC. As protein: CASSFAPGETQYF.

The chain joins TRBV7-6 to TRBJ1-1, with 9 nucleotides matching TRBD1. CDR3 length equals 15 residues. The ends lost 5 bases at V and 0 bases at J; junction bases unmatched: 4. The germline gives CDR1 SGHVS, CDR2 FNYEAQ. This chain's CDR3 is CASSGGQGLNTEAFF. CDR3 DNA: TGTGCCAGCAGCGGCGGACAGGGGTTGAACACTGAAGCTTTCTTT.

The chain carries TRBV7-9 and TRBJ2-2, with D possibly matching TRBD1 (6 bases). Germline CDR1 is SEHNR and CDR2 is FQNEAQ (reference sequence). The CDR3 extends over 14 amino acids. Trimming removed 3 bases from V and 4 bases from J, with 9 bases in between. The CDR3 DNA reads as TGTGCCAGCAGCTTGTCACAGGGCACCGGGGAGCTGTTTTTT. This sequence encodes CASSLSQGTGELFF. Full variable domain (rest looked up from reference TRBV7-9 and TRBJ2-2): DTGVSQNPRHKITKRGQNVTFRCDPISEHNRLYWYRQTLGQGPEFLTYFQNEAQLEKSRLLSDRFSAERPKGSFSTLEIQRTEQGDSAMYLCASSLSQGTGELFFGEGSRLTVL.

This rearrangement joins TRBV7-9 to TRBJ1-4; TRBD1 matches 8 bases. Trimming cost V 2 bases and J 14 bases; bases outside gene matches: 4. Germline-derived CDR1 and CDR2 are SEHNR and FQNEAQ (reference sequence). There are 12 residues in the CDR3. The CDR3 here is CASSLSTGVLFF. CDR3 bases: TGTGCCAGCAGCTTATCGACAGGGGTTCTGTTTTTT. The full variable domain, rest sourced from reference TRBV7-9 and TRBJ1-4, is DTGVSQNPRHKITKRGQNVTFRCDPISEHNRLYWYRQTLGQGPEFLTYFQNEAQLEKSRLLSDRFSAERPKGSFSTLEIQRTEQGDSAMYLCASSLSTGVLFFGSGTQLSVL.

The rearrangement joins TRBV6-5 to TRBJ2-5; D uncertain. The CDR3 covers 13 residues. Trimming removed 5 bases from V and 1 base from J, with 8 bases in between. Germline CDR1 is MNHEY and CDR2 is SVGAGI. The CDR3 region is CASSMTGQETQYF. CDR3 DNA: TGTGCCAGCAGTATGACTGGCCAAGAGACCCAGTACTTC.

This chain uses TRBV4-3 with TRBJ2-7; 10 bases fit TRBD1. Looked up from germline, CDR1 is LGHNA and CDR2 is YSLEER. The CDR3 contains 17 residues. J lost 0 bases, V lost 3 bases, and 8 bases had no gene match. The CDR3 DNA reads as TGCGCCAGCAGCCAGAATGCCGGGACAGGGGCCTCCTACGAGCAGTACTTC. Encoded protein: CASSQNAGTGASYEQYF.

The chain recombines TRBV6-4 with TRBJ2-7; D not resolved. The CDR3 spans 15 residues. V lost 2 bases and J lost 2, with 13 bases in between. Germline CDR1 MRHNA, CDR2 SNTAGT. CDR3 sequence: CASSDSDHLTYEQYF. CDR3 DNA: TGTGCCAGCAGTGACAGCGACCATTTAACCTACGAGCAGTACTTC.

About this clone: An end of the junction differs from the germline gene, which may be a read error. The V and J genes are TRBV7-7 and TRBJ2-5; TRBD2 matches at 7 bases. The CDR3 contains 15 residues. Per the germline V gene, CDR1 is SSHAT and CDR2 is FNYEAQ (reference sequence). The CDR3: CASSLAPLAEETQYF. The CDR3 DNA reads TGTGCTAGCAGCTTAGCCCCTCTAGCGGAAGAGACCCAGTACTTC.

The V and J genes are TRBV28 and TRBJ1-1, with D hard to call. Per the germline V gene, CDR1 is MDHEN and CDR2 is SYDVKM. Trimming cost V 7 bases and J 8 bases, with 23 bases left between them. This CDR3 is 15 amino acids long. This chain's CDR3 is CASTILWRQGNEAFF. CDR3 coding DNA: TGTGCCAGCACCATCTTGTGGCGACAAGGCAACGAAGCTTTCTTT.

CDR3 amino acids: CASSFSGGGGETQYF. CDR3 DNA: TGTGCCAGCAGCTTTAGCGGGGGAGGAGGAGAGACCCAGTACTTC. The J gene is TRBJ2-5, the V gene TRBV5-5, with 9 bases fitting TRBD2. Germline assignment: CDR1 SGHKS and CDR2 YYEKEE (reference sequence). This CDR3 is built from 15 residues. V was clipped by 2 bases and J by 4 bases; unmatched bases: 6.

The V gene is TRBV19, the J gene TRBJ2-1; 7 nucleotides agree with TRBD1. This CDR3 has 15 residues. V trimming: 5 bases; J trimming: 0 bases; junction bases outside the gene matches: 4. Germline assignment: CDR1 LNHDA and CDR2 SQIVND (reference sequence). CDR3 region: CASSLQGPSYNEQFF. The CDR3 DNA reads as TGTGCCAGTAGTTTACAGGGGCCCTCCTACAATGAGCAGTTCTTC.

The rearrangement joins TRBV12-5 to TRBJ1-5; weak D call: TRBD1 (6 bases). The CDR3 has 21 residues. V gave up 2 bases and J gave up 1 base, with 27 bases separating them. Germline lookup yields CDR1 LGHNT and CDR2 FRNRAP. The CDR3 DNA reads TGTGCTAGTGGTTTGCGGACTCTGCAGGGGAAAGGCGAGAAGAGCAATCAGCCCCAGCATTTT. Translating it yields CASGLRTLQGKGEKSNQPQHF.

This CDR3 is CASSLDRNNSPLHF. CDR3 sequence (DNA): TGTGCCAGCAGCTTAGACAGAAATAATTCACCCCTCCACTTT. The chain combines TRBV5-4 with TRBJ1-6; a possible D gene is TRBD1 (5 bases). In germline, CDR1 is SGHNT, CDR2 YYREEE (reference sequence). Between the trimmed V and J ends, which lost 2 bases and 5 bases, there was a span of 8 bases. The CDR3 has 14 residues.

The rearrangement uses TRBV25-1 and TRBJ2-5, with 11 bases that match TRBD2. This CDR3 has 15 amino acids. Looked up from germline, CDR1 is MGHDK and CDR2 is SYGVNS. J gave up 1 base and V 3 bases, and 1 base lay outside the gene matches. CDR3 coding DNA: TGTGCCAGCAGTGAGACTAGCGGGGTCCAAGAGACCCAGTACTTC. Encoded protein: CASSETSGVQETQYF.

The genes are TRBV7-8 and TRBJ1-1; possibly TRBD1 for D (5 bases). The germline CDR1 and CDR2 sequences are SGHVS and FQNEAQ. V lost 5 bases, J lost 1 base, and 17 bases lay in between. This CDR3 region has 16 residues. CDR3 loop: CASSPGLRGRNTEAFF. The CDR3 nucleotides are TGTGCCAGCAGCCCTGGTCTAAGGGGTAGGAACACTGAAGCTTTCTTT.

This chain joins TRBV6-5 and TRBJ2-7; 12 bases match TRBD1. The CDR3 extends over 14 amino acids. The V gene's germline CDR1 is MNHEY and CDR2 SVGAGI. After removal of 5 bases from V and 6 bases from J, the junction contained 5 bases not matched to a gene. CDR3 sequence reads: CASSTGTGGLEQYF. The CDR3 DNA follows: TGTGCCAGCAGTACCGGGACAGGGGGCCTCGAGCAGTACTTC.

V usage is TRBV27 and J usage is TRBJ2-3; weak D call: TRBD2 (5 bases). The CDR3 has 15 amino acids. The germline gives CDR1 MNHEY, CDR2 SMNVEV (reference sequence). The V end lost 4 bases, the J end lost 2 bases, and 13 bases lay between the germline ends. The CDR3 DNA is TGTGCCAGCAGTTCCGACGGGGAGCCCACAGATACGCAGTATTTT. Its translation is CASSSDGEPTDTQYF.

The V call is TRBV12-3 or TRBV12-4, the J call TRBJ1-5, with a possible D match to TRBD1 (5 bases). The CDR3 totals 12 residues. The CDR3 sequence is CASQGGNQPQHF. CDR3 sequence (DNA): TGTGCAAGCCAGGGCGGCAATCAGCCCCAGCATTTT.

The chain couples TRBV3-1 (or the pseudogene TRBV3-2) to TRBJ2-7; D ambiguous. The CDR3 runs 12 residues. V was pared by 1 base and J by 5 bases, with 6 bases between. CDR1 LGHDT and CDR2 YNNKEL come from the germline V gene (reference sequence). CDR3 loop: CASSQGLDEQYV. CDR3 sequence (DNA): TGTGCCAGCAGCCAAGGACTTGACGAGCAGTACGTC.

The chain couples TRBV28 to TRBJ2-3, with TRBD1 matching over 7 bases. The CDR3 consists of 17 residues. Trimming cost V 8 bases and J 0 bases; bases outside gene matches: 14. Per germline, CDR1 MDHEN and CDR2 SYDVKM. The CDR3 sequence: CASSLGAWTGSTDTQYF. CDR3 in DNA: TGTGCCAGCTCTCTTGGCGCGTGGACAGGAAGCACAGATACGCAGTATTTT.

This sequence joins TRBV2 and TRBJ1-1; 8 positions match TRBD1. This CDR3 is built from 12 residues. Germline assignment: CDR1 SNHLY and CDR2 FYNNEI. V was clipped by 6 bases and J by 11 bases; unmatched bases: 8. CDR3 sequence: CASRPTGEGAFF. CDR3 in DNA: TGTGCCAGCAGGCCGACAGGGGAAGGCGCTTTCTTT.